This paragraph reports one TCR beta chain. This clonotype has a count of ten or more. The specificity of this receptor is unknown. No much larger clone is present one base from it, and per-base qualities are unavailable. The CDR3 contains 15 residues, cysteine and phenylalanine counted. The entry retains the CDR3 DNA only, 45 bases that are in frame from base 1. Cut back by 4 bases and 3 bases, the V and J ends lie 15 bases apart. The germline V gene specifies KGHSY as CDR1 and FQNENV as CDR2. This record belongs to a study of regulatory T cells in long-lasting Graves disease (dated by TCRdb to the early 2020s). In the study overall: Patients with newly diagnosed Graves' disease had been on antithyroid drugs for under 3 months. The study was conducted in China and was registered as a clinical trial. Patients with persistent Graves' disease were compared with patients with newly diagnosed Graves' disease using TCR sequencing and RNA sequencing of peripheral blood. A total of 35 or so samples underwent TCR sequencing: some 13 from persistent and some 20 from newly diagnosed Graves' disease patients. Paper-wide results and their limitations: The small sample size was acknowledged by the authors as a limitation that may reduce accuracy. TRBV28, TRBJ1-2 and TRBJ2-5 were preferentially used in persistent disease, while TRBV20-1 and TRBJ2-1 were favored in newly diagnosed disease. Sequencing and analysis were restricted to the TCR beta chain. More public clonotypes were shared among persistent patients (more than 2,500) than among newly diagnosed patients (more than 900). Lower TCR Shannon entropy and fewer highly expanded clones were observed in persistent Graves' disease patients than in newly diagnosed patients, which suggested clonal expansion. Because the primary lesion, thyroid tissue, could not be accessed, the study looked at peripheral blood alone.

The library was made by multiplex PCR. Sequencing instrument: Illumina HiSeq 4000. iRepertoire HTBI primers and Arm-PCR amplification of CDR3 regions were used to construct TCR beta libraries. Gel purification was performed on PCR products prior to sequencing. Per the source publication's procedure: Gene usage analysis of CDR3 amino acid clonotypes relied on the approximately 60 TRBV and 15 or so TRBJ segments identified across samples. COPE and FqMerger were used to merge the filtered high-quality paired reads into contigs. BLAST was used to align contigs to IMGT TRBV, TRBD and TRBJ reference genes, with CDR3 defined following IMGT. Any clonotype with a frequency above 0.1% was classified as a highly expanded clone. Shannon entropy was used to measure repertoire diversity, and the Gini coefficient was used to measure V-J evenness. A clonotype found in more than one individual was treated as public. TCRdb trimmed the raw reads at Q25, called clones with MiXCR and kept productive beta chains. Each CDR3 protein appears once, grouped with its most common genes and DNA. The V and J calls were not made by the authors but by TCRdb's processing. This sample is represented by 350,000 to 500,000 distinct CDR3 sequences; around 17% of them were singletons. Together, the top ten hold around 10% of the sample.

The sample's time point, from its label and the paper: newly diagnosed GD, antithyroid drugs for less than 3 months. For both TCR sequencing and RNA sequencing, RNA was extracted from PBMCs in TRIzol. Graves' disease was diagnosed according to American Thyroid Association guidelines. Patients for the study were recruited at an endocrinology department in Xi'an, China. Each patient gave approximately 9 milliliters of peripheral blood, collected in an EDTA anticoagulant tube. Ficoll Paque Plus density gradient separation was used to isolate PBMCs, and no further T cell sorting was done. An Agilent 2100 Bioanalyzer and agarose gel were used to assess RNA quality, and a NanoDrop 2000 was used to measure RNA concentration. These data were also reused for a study on T cells in Graves' hyperthyroidism and ophthalmopathy. As that second paper reports: Stable Graves' hyperthyroidism was defined as the absence of progression to ophthalmopathy over 18 months of follow-up. Hyperthyroidism patients were newly diagnosed, with disease duration under 2 months, and aged 18 to 65 years. The study excluded patients with uncontrolled infections, other autoimmune diseases, pregnancy or lactation. Diagnoses relied on clinical symptoms, serum thyroxine and TRAb, thyroid ultrasound and orbital computed tomography. A first-round RT-PCR of the TCR CDR3 used the HTBI primer set with the Qiagen OneStep RT-PCR kit. Most expanded thyroid clonotypes (frequency above 0.001) were also found in blood, which suggests that blood repertoires may mirror thyroid immune responses. A 13 V-J signature model separated ophthalmopathy from stable hyperthyroidism, with approximately 87% sensitivity and roughly 84% specificity in cross-validation and 80%/75% in testing. In validation, the model predicted progression to ophthalmopathy a median of approximately 6.3 months before onset, with roughly 71% sensitivity and 72.22% specificity. To identify distinguishing TCR V-J signatures, a discovery cohort of 90 to 100 patients was used, comprising roughly 45 with Graves' ophthalmopathy and around 57 with stable Graves' hyperthyroidism. Prospective prediction of ophthalmopathy was tested in an independent validation cohort of 18 hyperthyroidism patients and 15 to 17 patients who later progressed to ophthalmopathy. For training and testing, the roughly 97 patients in the discovery cohort were randomly divided in a 7:3 ratio. Thyroid tissue and blood T-cell repertoires from more than 5 Graves' hyperthyroidism patients were also compared in the study. After blood sampling, hyperthyroidism patients were treated with methimazole at a starting dose of 30 mg daily, and ophthalmopathy patients were treated with high-dose intravenous methylprednisolone. A second multiplex PCR round built the libraries, followed by size selection and purification. The libraries were sequenced on an Illumina HiSeq2000 using paired-end 100 bp reads. SOAPnuke was used to process the raw data, with reads discarded if the reads contained adapters or uncalled bases, had a mean Phred below 15, or lacked an exact constant-primer or identifier match. COPE v1.2.5 was used to merge high-quality paired reads, and clonotypes were defined as unique nucleotide sequences. Clonotypes were aligned to IMGT TRBV, TRBD and TRBJ reference segments using MiTCR v1.1. The analysis was restricted to V-J combinations with a frequency above 0.0001, which together covered just over 98% of the repertoires. The TCS score was defined as the ratio of F50 (clonal expansion) to E x V (chaos), calculated using BLOSUM62-based TCRdist between CDR3 peptides within each V-J. Welch's t-statistics and random forest reduced several hundred V-J features to 13, which were used in a naive Bayes classifier (R e1071). Sample size was not statistically predetermined, and investigators were not blinded to group allocation. According to the paper, TCR Vbeta CDR3 sequencing was carried out on 120 to 150 peripheral blood samples, which came from 40 to 45 ophthalmopathy, 75 or so hyperthyroidism and about 17 progressor patients.

The starting material was peripheral blood mononuclear cells (PBMCs), obtained at new diagnosis, from a patient treated with antithyroid drugs. The chain was built from TRBV16 and TRBJ1-2; perhaps TRBD1 is the D gene, with 6 bases matching. The clonotype was recovered from a woman aged 25 to 39 with Graves disease. Donor details come from another sample of the same person, matched by shared clones. The CDR3 sequence is CASSPQGTNHYGYTF. The DNA reads TGTGCCAGCAGCCCCCAGGGGACAAATCACTATGGCTACACCTTC.